The rows below give T cell receptor beta chains drawn from one sample of a study of OX40 agonist ivuxolimab in advanced cancers. The assay was immunoSEQ multiplex PCR, and TCRdb's table has in-frame clones only and misses some. The sample comprises some 90,000 clones, 70% to 90% of which are singletons, and about 4% rests with the top ten. The sample here was CD4+ or CD8+ T cells sorted from blood, taken in a trial of the OX40 agonist ivuxolimab. The receptor set was obtained from an adult with an advanced solid tumor such as melanoma, head and neck, liver or kidney cancer. Each CDR3 is given with its conserved first and last residue. The order of the fields is D gene, V gene, clone size, J gene, CDR3 protein, CDR3 DNA. A D gene is named only where the DNA matches it firmly. Size is stated for part of the rows, as once, few or many counts, or as a class when the clone is expanded.

TRBD1,TRBV19,NA,TRBJ1-5,CASSHDRGGQPQHF,TGTGCCAGTAGCCACGACAGGGGGGGCCAGCCCCAGCATTTT
TRBD2,TRBV30,NA,TRBJ2-2,CAWRSGLAGNTGELFF,TGTGCCTGGAGATCTGGACTAGCGGGGAACACCGGGGAGCTGTTTTTT
TRBD1,TRBV19,NA,TRBJ2-1,CASSIASGQGGRAEQFF,TGTGCCAGTAGTATAGCTTCGGGACAGGGGGGTCGCGCTGAGCAGTTCTTC
NA,TRBV9,NA,TRBJ1-3,CASSGWTRGNNTIYF,TGTGCCAGCAGCGGTTGGACGAGGGGAAATAACACCATATATTTT
NA,TRBV19,NA,TRBJ1-3,CASSITPPGASGNTIYF,TGTGCCAGTAGTATTACCCCACCGGGGGCATCTGGAAACACCATATATTTT
NA,TRBV18,NA,TRBJ2-7,CASSPSAEQYF,TGTGCCAGCTCACCATCGGCCGAGCAGTACTTC
TRBD2,TRBV9,NA,TRBJ2-5,CASSVQAGPQETQYF,TGTGCCAGCAGCGTTCAAGCGGGACCCCAAGAGACCCAGTACTTC
TRBD1,TRBV10-3,NA,TRBJ2-1,CAISTPGQGDGEQFF,TGTGCCATCAGTACACCGGGACAGGGGGACGGTGAGCAGTTCTTC
NA,TRBV9,NA,TRBJ2-2,CASSVATSGGTGELFF,TGTGCCAGCAGCGTAGCTACAAGTGGTGGGACCGGGGAGCTGTTTTTT
TRBD1,TRBV7-7,NA,TRBJ2-5,CASSPTTGPPQETQYF,TGTGCTAGCAGCCCGACGACAGGGCCCCCCCAAGAGACCCAGTACTTC
NA,TRBV28,few,TRBJ2-3,CASRRPAGPTDTQYF,TGTGCCAGCAGGCGGCCAGCGGGCCCCACAGATACGCAGTATTTT
NA,TRBV5-1,NA,TRBJ1-3,CASSFVSFGAAGNTIYF,TGCGCCAGCAGCTTCGTGTCGTTCGGGGCTGCTGGAAACACCATATATTTT
NA,TRBV5-8,NA,TRBJ2-1,CASSSDAPGSSSYNEQFF,TGTGCCAGCAGCTCGGACGCGCCGGGTTCTAGCTCCTACAATGAGCAGTTCTTC
NA,TRBV14,NA,TRBJ2-5,CASSQDSVGAGTQYF,TGTGCCAGCAGCCAAGATTCGGTCGGGGCTGGGACCCAGTACTTC
TRBD2,TRBV25-1,NA,TRBJ2-1,CASSELAGVNEQFF,TGTGCCAGCAGTGAACTAGCGGGAGTGAATGAGCAGTTCTTC
NA,TRBV5-1,NA,TRBJ2-3,CASSLVRLTSTDTQYF,TGCGCCAGCAGCTTGGTTCGGCTAACTAGCACAGATACGCAGTATTTT
NA,TRBV28,NA,TRBJ1-2,CASEQGGNYGYTF,TGTGCCAGCGAACAGGGAGGAAACTATGGCTACACCTTC
NA,TRBV5-1,NA,TRBJ1-1,CASSLDGGYTEAFF,TGCGCCAGCAGCTTGGATGGAGGCTACACTGAAGCTTTCTTT
TRBD1,TRBV6-1,NA,TRBJ1-5,CASLGTGDQPQHF,TGTGCCAGCTTAGGGACAGGAGACCAGCCCCAGCATTTT
NA,TRBV10-1,NA,TRBJ2-2,CASSEVTDSRELFF,TGCGCCAGCAGTGAGGTTACTGATAGCAGGGAGCTGTTTTTT
NA,TRBV7-3,few,TRBJ1-2,CASSPGTRHNYGYTF,TGTGCCAGCAGCCCCGGGACACGGCACAACTATGGCTACACCTTC
NA,TRBV27,NA,TRBJ1-4,CASSAIRDGREKLFF,TGTGCCAGCAGTGCTATCCGAGACGGAAGGGAAAAACTGTTTTTT
TRBD2,TRBV29-1,NA,TRBJ2-3,CSVLGLAGQSAQYF,TGCAGCGTTCTAGGACTAGCGGGCCAAAGCGCGCAGTATTTT
NA,TRBV4-3,NA,TRBJ1-1,CASSQEGTLPNTEAFF,TGCGCCAGCAGCCAAGAAGGGACACTACCCAACACTGAAGCTTTCTTT
TRBD1,TRBV28,NA,TRBJ2-3,CASSFSRGSISTTDTQYF,TGTGCCAGCAGTTTTTCCAGGGGGAGCATCAGCACCACAGATACGCAGTATTTT
NA,TRBV7-2,NA,TRBJ1-5,CASSLDSFRGQPQHF,TGTGCCAGCAGCTTAGATTCTTTTCGGGGCCAGCCCCAGCATTTT
NA,TRBV28,NA,TRBJ1-5,CASRSGINQPQHF,TGTGCCAGCAGATCAGGGATCAATCAGCCCCAGCATTTT
NA,TRBV25-1,NA,TRBJ2-2,CASTGGTSLSGELFF,TGTGCCAGCACCGGAGGCACTAGCTTGTCCGGGGAGCTGTTTTTT
NA,TRBV30,NA,TRBJ2-3,CAWSTRSTPSGQYF,TGTGCCTGGAGTACCCGGTCCACCCCGTCGGGGCAGTATTTT
NA,TRBV18,NA,TRBJ2-7,CASSPPAQPYEQYF,TGTGCCAGCTCACCACCGGCACAGCCTTACGAGCAGTACTTC
TRBD2,TRBV28,NA,TRBJ2-7,CASRTGLAGYEQYF,TGTGCCAGCAGGACGGGACTAGCGGGTTACGAGCAGTACTTC
NA,TRBV5-1,NA,TRBJ2-1,CASSLAPGSNEQFF,TGCGCCAGCAGCTTGGCTCCTGGGAGCAATGAGCAGTTCTTC
NA,TRBV7-9,NA,TRBJ2-3,CASSLVDSTDTQYF,TGTGCCAGCAGCTTAGTTGACAGCACAGATACGCAGTATTTT
NA,TRBV20-1,NA,TRBJ1-1,CSAKAGTKAFF,TGCAGTGCTAAAGCCGGGACGAAGGCTTTCTTT
NA,TRBV18,NA,TRBJ2-7,CASSPLDTYEQYF,TGTGCCAGCTCACCTCTCGACACCTACGAGCAGTACTTC
TRBD1,TRBV5-1,NA,TRBJ2-5,CASRIGTAQETQYF,TGCGCCAGCAGGATTGGGACAGCACAAGAGACCCAGTACTTC
NA,TRBV7-3,NA,TRBJ2-1,CATQGNDNEQFF,TGTGCCACCCAAGGGAACGACAATGAGCAGTTCTTC
NA,TRBV6-5,NA,TRBJ1-1,CASSYKEVTEAFF,TGTGCCAGCAGTTACAAGGAGGTTACTGAAGCTTTCTTT
TRBD2,TRBV10-3,NA,TRBJ2-2,CAIREGLAGTGELFF,TGTGCCATCAGGGAAGGCCTAGCGGGAACCGGGGAGCTGTTTTTT
NA,TRBV6-8,NA,TRBJ2-1,CASSYKRLSSYNEQFF,TGTGCCAGCAGTTACAAGCGGCTGAGCTCCTACAATGAGCAGTTCTTC
TRBD1,TRBV11-2,NA,TRBJ2-2,CASSPDRVGGGELFF,TGTGCCAGCAGCCCCGACAGGGTAGGGGGCGGGGAGCTGTTTTTT
TRBD2,TRBV9,NA,TRBJ2-3,CASSVGTSGSTDTQYF,TGTGCCAGCAGCGTAGGGACTAGCGGGAGCACAGATACGCAGTATTTT
NA,TRBV5-4,NA,TRBJ2-3,CASSLGQATDTQYF,TGTGCCAGCAGCTTGGGGCAGGCCACAGATACGCAGTATTTT
NA,TRBV28,NA,TRBJ1-5,CASSLVLNQPQHF,TGTGCCAGCAGTTTGGTCTTAAATCAGCCCCAGCATTTT
TRBD1,TRBV7-9,NA,TRBJ2-1,CASSFTTGTDEQFF,TGTGCCAGCAGCTTCACGACAGGGACAGATGAGCAGTTCTTC
TRBD1,TRBV27,NA,TRBJ1-1,CASRDRGHTEAFF,TGTGCCAGCAGGGACAGGGGGCACACTGAAGCTTTCTTT
TRBD1,TRBV18,NA,TRBJ2-5,CASSPGTGSPETQYF,TGTGCCAGCTCACCCGGGACAGGATCACCGGAGACCCAGTACTTC
NA,TRBV10-1,NA,TRBJ2-5,CASSDNRETQYF,TGCGCCAGCAGTGATAACAGAGAGACCCAGTACTTC
NA,TRBV6-4,NA,TRBJ2-2,CASSETRGNTGELFF,TGTGCCAGCAGTGAGACTAGGGGGAACACCGGGGAGCTGTTTTTT
NA,TRBV25-1,NA,TRBJ1-1,CASSDGTRNTEAFF,TGTGCCAGCAGTGATGGAACCCGGAACACTGAAGCTTTCTTT
NA,TRBV30,NA,TRBJ2-7,CAWRSYGRSSYEQYF,TGTGCCTGGAGATCGTATGGGCGGAGCTCCTACGAGCAGTACTTC
NA,TRBV20-1,NA,TRBJ2-4,CSARVGAANYF,TGCAGTGCCCGAGTGGGAGCAGCAAATTACTTC
NA,TRBV6-1,NA,TRBJ2-1,CASSVWTNTYNEQFF,TGTGCCAGCAGTGTATGGACAAATACCTACAATGAGCAGTTCTTC
TRBD2,TRBV5-4,NA,TRBJ2-5,CASSPGLAGETQYF,TGTGCCAGCAGCCCCGGACTAGCGGGAGAGACCCAGTACTTC
TRBD1,TRBV5-3,NA,TRBJ1-5,CARSETGGGQPQHF,TGTGCCAGAAGCGAGACAGGGGGTGGTCAGCCCCAGCATTTT
TRBD1,TRBV7-8,NA,TRBJ2-7,CASSLARGQGAYEQYF,TGTGCCAGCAGCTTAGCTCGAGGACAGGGGGCCTACGAGCAGTACTTC
TRBD1,TRBV27,NA,TRBJ2-3,CASLAGGATLRDTQYF,TGTGCCAGCTTGGCAGGGGGCGCGACCCTACGGGATACGCAGTATTTT
NA,TRBV10-3,NA,TRBJ1-2,CAISEVGISNYGYTF,TGTGCCATCAGTGAGGTTGGGATTTCAAACTATGGCTACACCTTC
TRBD1,TRBV12-5,NA,TRBJ2-2,CASGLVQGDTGELFF,TGTGCTAGTGGTTTGGTACAGGGGGACACCGGGGAGCTGTTTTTT